This T cell receptor (beta chain) was sequenced during a study of long-term antiretroviral therapy in people with HIV. Germline CDR1 reads SGHNT; CDR2 reads YYREEE (reference sequence). Trimming shortened V by 2 bases and J by 4 bases, and 15 bases separated the two germline ends. The CDR3 spans 15 residues. This clone has more than one count but fewer than ten. What it binds is unknown. Version v3.0 of the immunoSEQ assay was performed at survey level. Libraries were prepared by immunoSEQ multiplex PCR; TCRdb keeps only in-frame clonotypes and omits some of them. The sample includes some 45,000 clones, roughly 86% seen only once; the top ten take around 5%. Whole-study findings and limits: Diversity went up after ART and still fell short of transplant donor controls. Older ART regimens were possibly in use when the blood was collected between 2004 and 2017.

The material was unsorted PBMCs, obtained 0.1 years before starting antiretroviral therapy. This sequence originates from a woman between 45 and 60 years old with HIV. The J gene is TRBJ1-1, the V gene TRBV5-4, with a tentative D call TRBD1 (5 bases). CDR3: CASSLRTRGSTEAFF. The CDR3, as DNA: TGTGCCAGCAGCTTAAGGACAAGGGGAAGCACTGAAGCTTTCTTT. Variable domain in full (rest from reference TRBV5-4 and TRBJ1-1): ETGVTQSPTHLIKTRGQQVTLRCSSQSGHNTVSWYQQALGQGPQFIFQYYREEENGRGNFPPRFSGLQFPNYSSELNVNALELDDSALYLCASSLRTRGSTEAFFGQGTRLTVV.